The T cell receptor (beta chain) under discussion was sequenced for a study of T cell responses to AZD1222 COVID-19 vaccine. Germline CDR1 and CDR2: SGHTA and FQGNSA. V was pared by 2 bases and J by 7 bases, with 12 bases between. The CDR3 is 14 residues long. Profiled with immunoSEQ multiplex PCR; TCRdb holds only in-frame clones, not every one. Here the sample spans 95,000 to 150,000 clones, approximately 92% being singletons. Pooling was applied to second doses at about 4 or about 12 weeks. The receptor's source is an adult who received the AZD1222 COVID-19 vaccine. The sequencing here drew on peripheral blood, taken 28 days after the second AZD1222 dose. The chain recombines TRBV7-2 with TRBJ1-5; D not resolved. The CDR3 is CASSLSPRVQPQHF. The CDR3 nucleotides read TGTGCCAGCAGCTTATCCCCCCGGGTGCAGCCCCAGCATTTT.